The clone carrying this T cell receptor beta chain was counted a few times. Authors' processing steps: The assay estimated nucleated cells by amplifying reference gene primers. Sequencing used immunoSEQ multiplex PCR; TCRdb keeps in-frame clones, though not all of them. V, J and clone size derive from that table, while D and trimming were established from the DNA sequence. The sample includes 65,000 to 85,000 clones, about three quarters of them seen just once. This CDR3 spans 15 amino acids. V dropped 6 bases and J dropped 2; count of bases not matched to a gene: 8. Germline loops: CDR1 SGDLS, CDR2 YYNGEE. The data are from a study of blood T cell repertoires in COVID-19. Study details: Collection of acute and convalescent COVID-19 samples took place in the United States, Italy and Spain. PBMCs, B-cell-depleted T cells, or T cells were the source of the cDNA or gDNA that made up the material.

This sequence originates from a man aged 50-60 years with active or convalescent COVID-19. The chain joins TRBV9 to TRBJ2-5, with 9 bases that match TRBD2. What was sequenced was peripheral blood. This CDR3 is CASTPLAGPQETQYF. The CDR3 DNA reads as TGTGCCAGCACCCCCCTAGCGGGGCCTCAAGAGACCCAGTACTTC.